This T cell receptor beta chain was recorded in a study of T cell repertoires in ileal Crohn's disease. Method: immunoSEQ multiplex PCR; TCRdb's copy keeps in-frame clones and lacks some. Of about 16,000 clones in the sample, just over 90% were seen once. Sequenced input: ileal tissue. The sequence was collected from an adult with Crohn's disease.

The CDR3: CASSIGLAGWHGELFF. CDR3 sequence (DNA): TGTGCCAGCAGCATCGGACTAGCGGGGTGGCACGGGGAGCTGTTTTTT. The rearrangement uses TRBV9 and TRBJ2-2, with 12 bases matching TRBD2. CDR3 length equals 16 residues. CDR1 is SGDLS and CDR2 is YYNGEE in the germline V gene. J gave up 7 bases and V 4 bases, and 8 bases lay outside the gene matches.